One sample yielded the 26 T cell receptor beta chains listed below, sequenced in a study of T cell responses to AZD1222 COVID-19 vaccine. The table came from immunoSEQ multiplex PCR; TCRdb's copy has only in-frame clones and leaves some out. The table includes 110,000 to 150,000 clones, about 91% detected once. The specimen comprised peripheral blood, sampled on day 0 of AZD1222 vaccination. The receptors shown here come from an adult in good health.

Remarks on this clone: This CDR3 is also generated by other DNA sequences in the sample. V is TRBV28 and J is TRBJ2-7, with unresolved D. The CDR3 extends over 11 amino acids. V lost 4 bases to trimming and J lost 3 bases, with 4 bases between them. Per germline, CDR1 MDHEN and CDR2 SYDVKM. CDR3: CASSSRYEQYF. The CDR3 DNA is TGTGCCAGCAGTTCGCGCTACGAGCAGTACTTC. The full variable domain, with the rest looked up from reference TRBV28 and TRBJ2-7, is DVKVTQSSRYLVKRTGEKVFLECVQDMDHENMFWYRQDPGLGLRLIYFSYDVKMKEKGDIPEGYSVSREKKERFSLILESASTNQTSMYLCASSSRYEQYFGPGTRLTVT.

This chain uses TRBV7-2 with TRBJ1-5; D unclear. Germline lookup yields CDR1 SGHTA and CDR2 FQGNSA. There are 13 residues in the CDR3. Trimming stripped 0 bases from V and 7 bases from J, with 7 bases between. The CDR3 region has the DNA TGTGCCAGCAGCTTAGCGCAAAGGCAGCCCCAGCATTTT. Protein product: CASSLAQRQPQHF.

The rearrangement joins TRBV6-5 to TRBJ1-1; 8 bases fit TRBD1. J gave up 0 bases and V 6 bases, and 6 bases lay outside the gene matches. The V gene's germline CDR1 is MNHEY and CDR2 SVGAGI. This CDR3 has 15 amino acids. The CDR3 nucleotides read TGTGCCAGCAGGGACAGGGAAACTATGAACACTGAAGCTTTCTTT. It translates to CASRDRETMNTEAFF.

This clone was seen once. The chain joins TRBV7-8 to TRBJ1-1; D not resolved. Between the trimmed V and J ends, which lost 1 base and 0 bases, there was a span of 15 bases. The CDR3 runs to 17 residues. Germline V lookup: CDR1 SGHVS, CDR2 FQNEAQ. The CDR3 region is CASSLEGYGEMNTEAFF. Here the CDR3 DNA reads TGTGCCAGCAGCTTAGAGGGTTACGGGGAGATGAACACTGAAGCTTTCTTT. The complete variable domain, with remaining parts taken from reference TRBV7-8 and TRBJ1-1, reads GAGVSQSPRYKVAKRGQDVALRCDPISGHVSLFWYQQALGQGPEFLTYFQNEAQLDKSGLPSDRFFAERPEGSVSTLKIQRTQQEDSAVYLCASSLEGYGEMNTEAFFGQGTRLTVV.

V usage is TRBV6-5 and J usage is TRBJ1-1; D is undetermined. The CDR3 extends over 14 amino acids. Per the germline V gene, CDR1 is MNHEY and CDR2 is SVGAGI. Trimming left V 0 bases short and J 0 bases short, with 5 bases between. This CDR3 reads CASSYSFLNTEAFF. CDR3 bases: TGTGCCAGCAGTTACTCTTTCTTGAACACTGAAGCTTTCTTT.

J is TRBJ1-1 and V is TRBV19, with a possible D match to TRBD1 (5 bases). The germline gives CDR1 LNHDA, CDR2 SQIVND (reference sequence). This CDR3 is built from 15 residues. Between the trimmed V and J ends, which lost 4 bases and 1 base, there was a span of 13 bases. CDR3 protein: CASSTQTTANTEAFF. The DNA for the CDR3 is TGTGCCAGTAGTACTCAGACGACAGCGAACACTGAAGCTTTCTTT.

The rearrangement joins TRBV30 to TRBJ2-5; no firm D call. The CDR3 is made up of 13 amino acids. Trimming stripped 1 base from V and 2 bases from J, with 8 bases between. Germline assignment: CDR1 GTSNPN and CDR2 SVGIG (reference sequence). The CDR3, as DNA: TGTGCCTGGAGTGCATCTGTTCAAGAGACCCAGTACTTC. Its protein product is CAWSASVQETQYF. Together with reference TRBV30 and TRBJ2-5, the CDR3 gives the full variable domain: SQTIHQWPATLVQPVGSPLSLECTVEGTSNPNLYWYRQAAGRGLQLLFYSVGIGQISSEVPQNLSASRPQDRQFILSSKKLLLSDSGFYLCAWSASVQETQYFGPGTRLLVL.

CDR3: CSVELQSYGYTF. The CDR3 bases are TGCAGCGTTGAACTGCAGTCCTATGGCTACACCTTC. The chain carries TRBV29-1 and TRBJ1-2; D gene unclear. The V end was cut by 2 bases, the J end by 4 bases, with 8 bases between. Germline assignment: CDR1 SQVTM and CDR2 ANQGSEA. This CDR3 has 12 residues.

The chain uses TRBV5-1 and TRBJ2-7, with TRBD2 matching 7 bases. The CDR3 length is 13 residues. V lost 0 bases to trimming and J lost 5 bases; unmatched junction nucleotides: 2. Germline V CDR1 and CDR2: SGHRS, YFSETQ. CDR3 DNA: TGCGCCAGCAGCTTGGCGCGGGAGCACGAGCAGTACTTC. It codes for CASSLAREHEQYF.

The chain joins TRBV28 to TRBJ2-1; D is unclear. This CDR3 has 15 residues. The V and J ends lost 7 bases and 1 base respectively, with 14 bases between them. Germline V gene data show CDR1 as MDHEN and CDR2 as SYDVKM. CDR3 sequence reads: CASKRRSSSYNEQFF. DNA for the CDR3: TGTGCCAGCAAAAGACGGAGTAGTTCCTACAATGAGCAGTTCTTC.

This clone was seen more than once but under ten times. This sequence joins TRBV5-6 and TRBJ1-1; unclear D gene. CDR1 and CDR2 (germline): SGHDT, YYEEEE. The CDR3 sequence is 14 residues long. V lost 0 bases and J lost 4, with 10 bases in between. The CDR3 reads CASSLGLVSTEAFF. The DNA for the CDR3 is TGTGCCAGCAGCTTGGGTCTGGTTAGCACTGAAGCTTTCTTT.

This clone was seen a few times. CDR3 residues: CASSGVGNSLHEQFF. CDR3 nucleotides: TGTGCCAGCAGCGGGGTGGGGAATTCATTGCATGAGCAGTTCTTC. The chain links TRBV5-6 to TRBJ2-1, with D unresolved. This CDR3 has 15 residues. V was pared by 4 bases and J by 8 bases, with 19 bases between. Germline V gives CDR1 SGHDT, CDR2 YYEEEE.

The genes are TRBV5-1 and TRBJ2-7; TRBD1 matches at 9 bases. The CDR3 has 15 residues. The V and J ends lost 2 bases and 5 bases, in that order; junction bases with no gene match: 8. Germline CDR1 reads SGHRS; CDR2 reads YFSETQ. CDR3 in DNA: TGCGCCAGCAGCTTAATGGGACAGGGAGTGAACGAGCAGTACTTC. Its protein is CASSLMGQGVNEQYF.

The V and J genes are TRBV3-1 (or the pseudogene TRBV3-2) and TRBJ2-5; D is ambiguous. CDR1 and CDR2 (germline): LGHDT, YNNKEL (reference sequence). The CDR3 totals 14 residues. The V and J ends lost 2 bases and 1 base respectively, with 8 bases between them. CDR3 loop: CASSQRQPQETQYF. The CDR3 nucleotides read TGTGCCAGCAGCCAAAGGCAGCCCCAAGAGACCCAGTACTTC.

This chain connects TRBV15 to TRBJ2-7; the match to TRBD2 covers 9 bases. The CDR3 runs 13 residues. Germline trimming cut 1 base from V and 7 bases from J; bases unmatched to any gene: 2. Germline assignment: CDR1 LNHNV and CDR2 YYDKDF (reference sequence). The CDR3 bases are TGTGCCACCAGCAGAGGCAGCGGGGGGGAGCAGTACTTC. Its protein product is CATSRGSGGEQYF.

This chain links TRBV9 with TRBJ2-1; 9 bases line up with TRBD2. From germline, CDR1 is SGDLS and CDR2 YYNGEE. This CDR3 contains 16 residues. After removal of 0 bases from V and 8 bases from J, the junction contained 9 bases not matched to a gene. The CDR3 DNA sequence: TGTGCCAGCAGCGTAGCGGGTAGCGGGAGCGGAGATGAGCAGTTCTTC. This sequence encodes CASSVAGSGSGDEQFF. Filled out from reference TRBV9 and TRBJ2-1, the complete variable domain reads DSGVTQTPKHLITATGQRVTLRCSPRSGDLSVYWYQQSLDQGLQFLIQYYNGEERAKGNILERFSAQQFPDLHSELNLSSLELGDSALYFCASSVAGSGSGDEQFFGPGTRLTVL.

As to this clone: One base away lies a much larger clone, so this may be a sequencing read error. The chain uses TRBV6-4 and TRBJ2-2, with D unresolved. There are 13 residues in the CDR3. The V gene's germline CDR1 is MRHNA and CDR2 SNTAGT. V was pared by 3 bases and J by 4 bases, with 6 bases between. The CDR3 DNA reads as TGTGCCAGCAGTGAGTCGGGCACCGGGGAGCTGTTTTTT. Its protein product is CASSESGTGELFF.

This clone has only a few counts. Different DNA sequences within this sample yield the same CDR3. The chain is built from TRBV6-2 or TRBV6-3 and TRBJ1-2; TRBD1 agrees at 7 bases. Germline-derived CDR1 and CDR2 are MNHEY and SVGEGT. Trimming at V came to 6 bases and at J to 3 bases, leaving 4 bases not matched to a gene. The CDR3 covers 13 residues. The CDR3 region has the DNA TGTGCCAGCAGCCCTACAGGGGACTATGGCTACACCTTC. Translating gives CASSPTGDYGYTF.

The CDR3 reads CASSVEGAPRDEQFF. In DNA form, the CDR3 reads TGTGCCAGCAGCGTAGAGGGGGCCCCAAGGGATGAGCAGTTCTTC. The chain recombines TRBV9 with TRBJ2-1; 7 bases fit TRBD1. With 0 bases clipped from V and 8 bases from J, the junction kept 8 bases outside the gene matches. Germline CDR1 is SGDLS and CDR2 is YYNGEE. CDR3 size: 15 residues.

J is TRBJ2-5 and V is TRBV11-2; TRBD1 agrees at 8 bases. Germline V CDR1 and CDR2: SGHAT, FQNNGV. The CDR3 is 13 amino acids. The trim removed 5 bases at V and 4 bases at J, leaving 3 bases unmatched. The CDR3 DNA is TGTGCCAGCAGCACGGGACAGGTAGAGACCCAGTACTTC. Its translation is CASSTGQVETQYF. Drawing the rest from reference TRBV11-2 and TRBJ2-5, the complete variable domain is EAGVAQSPRYKIIEKRQSVAFWCNPISGHATLYWYQQILGQGPKLLIQFQNNGVVDDSQLPKDRFSAERLKGVDSTLKIQPAKLEDSAVYLCASSTGQVETQYFGPGTRLLVL.

V usage is TRBV11-2 and J usage is TRBJ2-1; the match to TRBD2 covers 11 bases. The germline V gene has CDR1 SGHAT and CDR2 FQNNGV. The ends lost 6 bases at V and 1 base at J; junction bases unmatched: 8. The CDR3 extends over 17 amino acids. The CDR3, as DNA: TGTGCCAGCAGACCCCTTCTAGCGGGGGGTTCCTACAATGAGCAGTTCTTC. Protein: CASRPLLAGGSYNEQFF.

Only a few counts were recorded for this clone. The rearrangement joins TRBV5-1 to TRBJ2-7, with a possible D match to TRBD1 (6 bases). Germline lookup yields CDR1 SGHRS and CDR2 YFSETQ. The CDR3 is made up of 13 amino acids. Trimming shortened V by 4 bases and J by 4 bases, and 12 bases separated the two germline ends. The CDR3 DNA sequence: TGCGCCAGCAGCAACCACAGGGTTTACGAGCAGTACTTC. Protein: CASSNHRVYEQYF. The variable domain in full, completed from reference TRBV5-1 and TRBJ2-7, reads KAGVTQTPRYLIKTRGQQVTLSCSPISGHRSVSWYQQTPGQGLQFLFEYFSETQRNKGNFPGRFSGRQFSNSRSEMNVSTLELGDSALYLCASSNHRVYEQYFGPGTRLTVT.

In its sample, this clone was seen once. V usage is TRBV7-9 and J usage is TRBJ2-7; the D is unclear. Germline V gene sequence: CDR1 SEHNR, CDR2 FQNEAQ (reference sequence). The CDR3 consists of 15 residues. With 1 base removed from V and 0 bases from J, the gap between germline ends came to 10 bases. CDR3 coding DNA: TGTGCCAGCAGCTTAGTACCCCACAACTCCTACGAGCAGTACTTC. Amino acids: CASSLVPHNSYEQYF.

This sequence joins TRBV29-1 and TRBJ2-5; maybe TRBD1 (5 bases). The ends were cut back, 3 bases at V and 3 bases at J, with 5 bases in the middle. Germline lookup yields CDR1 SQVTM and CDR2 ANQGSEA. The CDR3 has 11 amino acids. CDR3 in amino acids: CSVDREETQYF. As DNA, the CDR3 is TGCAGCGTTGACAGGGAAGAGACCCAGTACTTC.

The chain recombines TRBV18 with TRBJ1-5; D remains ambiguous. Germline CDR1 is KGHSH and CDR2 is LQKENI. V was cut by 3 bases and J by 4 bases, with 10 bases left in between. This CDR3 is built from 14 residues. The CDR3 loop reads CASSPLKGNQPQHF. Here the CDR3 DNA reads TGTGCCAGCTCACCGTTAAAGGGAAATCAGCCCCAGCATTTT. The variable domain in full, with the rest retrieved from reference TRBV18 and TRBJ1-5, is NAGVMQNPRHLVRRRGQEARLRCSPMKGHSHVYWYRQLPEEGLKFMVYLQKENIIDESGMPKERFSAEFPKEGPSILRIQQVVRGDSAAYFCASSPLKGNQPQHFGDGTRLSIL.

This clone has only one observation. This chain joins TRBV7-2 and TRBJ1-3; 10 bases align to TRBD1. CDR3 length: 15 residues. Germline V gene lookup returns CDR1 SGHTA and CDR2 FQGNSA. Unmatched junction bases numbered 3, after V lost 5 bases and J lost 2 bases. The CDR3 DNA reads as TGTGCCAGCAGCCATGACAGGGGGCCTGGAAACACCATATATTTT. Amino acid sequence: CASSHDRGPGNTIYF.